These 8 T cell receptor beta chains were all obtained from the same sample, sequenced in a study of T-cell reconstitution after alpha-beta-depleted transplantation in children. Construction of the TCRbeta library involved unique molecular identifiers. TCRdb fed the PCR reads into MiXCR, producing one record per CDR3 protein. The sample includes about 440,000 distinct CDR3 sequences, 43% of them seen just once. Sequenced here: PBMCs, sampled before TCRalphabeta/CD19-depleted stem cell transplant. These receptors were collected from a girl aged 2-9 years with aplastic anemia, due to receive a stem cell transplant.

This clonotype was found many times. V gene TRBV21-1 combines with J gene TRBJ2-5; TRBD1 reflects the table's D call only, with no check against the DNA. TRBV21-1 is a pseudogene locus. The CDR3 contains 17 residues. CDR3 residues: CASSKERDEGDTETQYF. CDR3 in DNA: TGTGCCAGCAGCAAAGAGCGAGACGAGGGGGATACGGAGACCCAGTACTTC.

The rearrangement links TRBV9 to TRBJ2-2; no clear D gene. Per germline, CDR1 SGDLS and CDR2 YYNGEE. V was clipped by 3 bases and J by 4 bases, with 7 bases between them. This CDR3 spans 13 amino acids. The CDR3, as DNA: TGTGCCAGCAGCGCCGTAGTCACCGGGGAGCTGTTTTTT. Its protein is CASSAVVTGELFF.

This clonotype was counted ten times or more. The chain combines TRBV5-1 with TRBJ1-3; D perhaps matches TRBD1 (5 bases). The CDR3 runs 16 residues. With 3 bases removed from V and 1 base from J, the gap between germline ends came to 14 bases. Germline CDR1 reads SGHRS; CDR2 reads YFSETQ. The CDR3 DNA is TGCGCCAGCAGCTCGGGACGGCCATCGTCTGGAAACACCATATATTTT. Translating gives CASSSGRPSSGNTIYF.

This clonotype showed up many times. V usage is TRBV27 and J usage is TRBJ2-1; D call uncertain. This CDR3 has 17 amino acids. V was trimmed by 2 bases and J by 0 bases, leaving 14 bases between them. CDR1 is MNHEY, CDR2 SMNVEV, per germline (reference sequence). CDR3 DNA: TGTGCCAGCAGTTTAGGTGGCGGCCCCAGCTCCTACAATGAGCAGTTCTTC. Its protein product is CASSLGGGPSSYNEQFF.

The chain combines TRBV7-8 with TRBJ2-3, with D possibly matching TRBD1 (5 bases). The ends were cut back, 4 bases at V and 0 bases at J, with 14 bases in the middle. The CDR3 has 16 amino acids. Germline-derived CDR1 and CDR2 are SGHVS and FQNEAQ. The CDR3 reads CASSSRTYSSTDTQYF. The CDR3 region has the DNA TGTGCCAGCAGCTCCCGGACATACTCTAGCACAGATACGCAGTATTTT.

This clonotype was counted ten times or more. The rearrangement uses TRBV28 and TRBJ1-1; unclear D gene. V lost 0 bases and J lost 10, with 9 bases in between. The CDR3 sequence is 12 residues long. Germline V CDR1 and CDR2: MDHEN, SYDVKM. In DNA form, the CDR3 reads TGTGCCAGCAGTTTATGGAGTAAGGGAGCTTTCTTT. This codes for CASSLWSKGAFF.

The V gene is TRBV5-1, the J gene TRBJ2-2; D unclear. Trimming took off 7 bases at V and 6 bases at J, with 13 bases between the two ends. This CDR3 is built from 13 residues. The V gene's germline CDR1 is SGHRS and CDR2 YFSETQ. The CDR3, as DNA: TGCGCCAGCGAAGAGATTGTCTCCGGGGAGCTGTTTTTT. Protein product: CASEEIVSGELFF.

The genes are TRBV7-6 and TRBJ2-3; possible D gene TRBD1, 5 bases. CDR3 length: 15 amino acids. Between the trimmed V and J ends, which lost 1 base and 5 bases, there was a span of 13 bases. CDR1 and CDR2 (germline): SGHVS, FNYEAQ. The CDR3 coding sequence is TGTGCCAGCAGCTTAGAGAGGCAGGGTTTAGATACGCAGTATTTT. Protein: CASSLERQGLDTQYF. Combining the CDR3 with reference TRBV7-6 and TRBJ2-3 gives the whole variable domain GAGVSQSPRYKVTKRGQDVALRCDPISGHVSLYWYRQALGQGPEFLTYFNYEAQQDKSGLPNDRFSAERPEGSISTLTIQRTEQRDSAMYRCASSLERQGLDTQYFGPGTRLTVL.